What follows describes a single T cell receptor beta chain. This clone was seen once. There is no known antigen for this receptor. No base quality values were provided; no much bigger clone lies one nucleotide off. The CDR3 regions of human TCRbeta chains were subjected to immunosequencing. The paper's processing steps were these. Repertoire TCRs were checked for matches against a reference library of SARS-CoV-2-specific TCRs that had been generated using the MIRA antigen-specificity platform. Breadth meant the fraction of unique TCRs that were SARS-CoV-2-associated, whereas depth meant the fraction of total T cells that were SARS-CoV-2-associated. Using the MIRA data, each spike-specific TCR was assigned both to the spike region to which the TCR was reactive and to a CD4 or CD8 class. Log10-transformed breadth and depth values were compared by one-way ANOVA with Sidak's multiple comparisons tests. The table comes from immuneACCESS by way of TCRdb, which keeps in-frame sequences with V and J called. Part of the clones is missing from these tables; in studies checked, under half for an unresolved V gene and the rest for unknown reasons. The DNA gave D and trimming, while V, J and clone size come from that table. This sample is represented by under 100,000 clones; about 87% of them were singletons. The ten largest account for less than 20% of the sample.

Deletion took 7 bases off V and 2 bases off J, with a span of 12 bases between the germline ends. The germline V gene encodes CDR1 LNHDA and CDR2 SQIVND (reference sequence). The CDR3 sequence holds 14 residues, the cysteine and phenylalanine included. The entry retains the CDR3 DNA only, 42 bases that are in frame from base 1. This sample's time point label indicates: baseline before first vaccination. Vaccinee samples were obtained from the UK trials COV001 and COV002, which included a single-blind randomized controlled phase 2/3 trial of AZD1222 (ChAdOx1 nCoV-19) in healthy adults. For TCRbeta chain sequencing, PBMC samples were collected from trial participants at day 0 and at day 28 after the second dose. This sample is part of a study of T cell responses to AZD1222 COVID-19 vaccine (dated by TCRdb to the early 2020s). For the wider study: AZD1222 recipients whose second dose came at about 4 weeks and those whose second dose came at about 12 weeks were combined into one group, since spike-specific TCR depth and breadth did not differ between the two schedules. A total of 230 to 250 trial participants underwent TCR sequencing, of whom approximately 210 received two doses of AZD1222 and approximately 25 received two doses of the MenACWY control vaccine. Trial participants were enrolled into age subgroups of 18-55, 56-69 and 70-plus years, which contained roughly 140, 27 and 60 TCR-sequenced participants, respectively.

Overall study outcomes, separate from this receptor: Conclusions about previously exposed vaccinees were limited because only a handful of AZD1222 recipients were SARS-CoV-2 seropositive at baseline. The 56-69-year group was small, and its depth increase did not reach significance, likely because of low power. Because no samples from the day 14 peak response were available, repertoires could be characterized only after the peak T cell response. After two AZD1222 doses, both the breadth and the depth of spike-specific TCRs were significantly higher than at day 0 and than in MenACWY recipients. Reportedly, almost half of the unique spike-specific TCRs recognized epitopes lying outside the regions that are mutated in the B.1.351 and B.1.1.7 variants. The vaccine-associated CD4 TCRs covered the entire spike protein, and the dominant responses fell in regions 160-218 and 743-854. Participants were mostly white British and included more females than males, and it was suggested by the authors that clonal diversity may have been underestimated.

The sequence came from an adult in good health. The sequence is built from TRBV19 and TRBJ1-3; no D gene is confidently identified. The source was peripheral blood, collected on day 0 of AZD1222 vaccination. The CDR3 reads CASIGPSPGNTIYF. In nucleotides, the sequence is TGTGCCAGTATTGGGCCCTCCCCTGGAAACACCATATATTTT.